Listed below are T cell receptor beta chains from one sample, sequenced in a study of PD-1 blockade in classical Hodgkin lymphoma. Clones were sequenced by immunoSEQ multiplex PCR, and TCRdb holds only the in-frame ones, with some missing. The sample lists about 33,000 clones, approximately 70% occurring once. This specimen was peripheral blood mononuclear cells (PBMCs), taken before the fourth cycle of nivolumab. Receptors originate from a human donor with classical Hodgkin lymphoma. CDR3s include the opening cysteine and the closing phenylalanine or tryptophan. D genes are given only for firm matches. Not all rows give a size; the values are once, few, many and, for expanded clones, a class.

TRBD1,TRBV15,TRBJ1-5,NA,TGTGCCACCAGCAACGACGCACGACAGGGGGCTAGACAGCCCCAGCATTTT,CATSNDARQGARQPQHF
NA,TRBV19,TRBJ2-5,once,TGTGCCAGTAGTATAGGTTCGGGGTGGGAGACCCAGTACTTC,CASSIGSGWETQYF
NA,TRBV30,TRBJ1-3,few,TGTGCCTGGACGGGGGGCAACTCTGGAAACACCATATATTTT,CAWTGGNSGNTIYF
TRBD1,TRBV27,TRBJ1-2,NA,TGTGCCAGCAGTTCACAGACCGACAGGGCAAGGAGCTACACCTTC,CASSSQTDRARSYTF
NA,TRBV18,TRBJ1-2,NA,TGTGCCAGCTCACCCCAACAAGGTATCCGGGACTATGGCTACACCTTC,CASSPQQGIRDYGYTF
NA,TRBV19,TRBJ1-1,NA,TGTGCCAGTAGTATCCAGAAGGATCGGACTGAAGCTTTCTTT,CASSIQKDRTEAFF
TRBD1,TRBV28,TRBJ1-2,NA,TGTGCCAGCAGTTTACCCGAATTGGGACAGGGAGATGGCTACACCTTC,CASSLPELGQGDGYTF
TRBD1,TRBV5-6,TRBJ2-5,NA,TGTGCCAGCAGCTCCGCGAGACAGGGAAAGAGGGTAGAGACCCAGTACTTC,CASSSARQGKRVETQYF
NA,TRBV6-6,TRBJ1-1,NA,TGTGCCAGCAGCAAACGACAAACTGAAGCTTTCTTT,CASSKRQTEAFF
NA,TRBV5-6,TRBJ2-7,NA,TGTGCCAGCAGCTTGTTTCAGATCTACGAGCAGTACTTC,CASSLFQIYEQYF
TRBD1,TRBV5-6,TRBJ1-2,few,TGTGCCAGCAGCTTGCTGACAGGGGTGTTTGGCTACACCTTC,CASSLLTGVFGYTF
NA,TRBV14,TRBJ1-2,NA,TGTGCCAGCAGCCAAACGGGACGGCTCTATGGCTACACCTTC,CASSQTGRLYGYTF
NA,TRBV19,TRBJ2-7,NA,TGTGCCAGTAGTATGGGATCTCTACAGCAGTACTTC,CASSMGSLQQYF
TRBD1,TRBV5-1,TRBJ2-7,few,TGCGCCAGCAGCTTGGGGGGACAGGGCTACGAGCAGTACTTC,CASSLGGQGYEQYF
TRBD1,TRBV6-6,TRBJ2-7,NA,TGTGCCAGCATTTCGGAGTGGGACAGGGGTGCAGATGAGCAGTACTTC,CASISEWDRGADEQYF
NA,TRBV28,TRBJ1-6,NA,TGTGCCAGCACCGTCCTCGGCGGACCCCTCCACTTT,CASTVLGGPLHF
NA,TRBV9,TRBJ2-2,NA,TGTGCCAGCAGCCCCGACACCGGGGAGCTGTTTTTT,CASSPDTGELFF
NA,TRBV6-6,TRBJ2-1,NA,TGTGCCAGCATGACGAATACCGAGCAGTTCTTC,CASMTNTEQFF
NA,TRBV29-1,TRBJ2-1,once,TGCAGCGTTGAGCCCCAAGAGTGGACAATAACGGATGAGCAGTTCTTC,CSVEPQEWTITDEQFF
NA,TRBV12-5,TRBJ2-3,NA,TGTGCTAGTGGTTTGGCGCGGACCGGGATTGGCACAGATACGCAGTATTTT,CASGLARTGIGTDTQYF
NA,TRBV7-3,TRBJ1-1,NA,TGTGCCAGCAGGCAGGACGGTCCTGGTGAAGCTTTCTTT,CASRQDGPGEAFF
NA,TRBV11-2,TRBJ2-3,few,TGTGCCAGCAGCTTGGGGGATACGCAGTATTTT,CASSLGDTQYF
TRBD1,TRBV6-4,TRBJ2-7,NA,TGTGCCGAGGGACAGGGGAACGAGCAGTACTTC,CAEGQGNEQYF
NA,TRBV9,TRBJ1-5,NA,TGTGCCAGCAGCGTAGGGGGCGGTAATAATCAGCCCCAGCATTTT,CASSVGGGNNQPQHF
TRBD2,TRBV30,TRBJ2-7,NA,TGTGCCTGGAGTGTAGGGCGGGGGTTCTCCTACGAGCAGTACTTC,CAWSVGRGFSYEQYF
TRBD1,TRBV9,TRBJ1-1,NA,TGTGCCAGCAGCGTTGGGACAGGGGGACGAGCTTTCTTT,CASSVGTGGRAFF